This TCR delta chain was sequenced in a study of DNA immune sequencing with unique molecular identifiers. About the research overall: Sequencing used genomic DNA of immunomagnetically enriched buffy-coat γδ T cells. PBMC-derived γδ T cells were enriched by FACS. General study findings and limits: Healthy donor TRD clonotypes most often used TRDV2 joined to TRDJ1.

Primers for all 8 TRDV and 4 TRDJ genes amplified genomic DNA in 32-plex. Adapter PCR followed around 3 barcoding PCR cycles that attached a 12-nucleotide UMI. TCRdb used CATT to re-call clones from the multiplex PCR reads. The sample lists about 2,000 delta-chain clones, around 20% occurring once. This clone counts as large. No antigen is known for it. Other DNA sequences within the sample encode an identical CDR3. The junction had 29 bases not matched to a gene; V was cut back by 5 bases and J by 1 base. CDR1 is TSWWSYY, CDR2 QGS, per germline. The length of the CDR3 is 24 residues. This chain links TRDV1 with TRDJ1; 12 bases match TRDD3. Sequencing was performed on gamma-delta T cells from PBMCs. This sequence originates from a human donor in good health. CDR3 in DNA: TGTGCTCTTGGGCGAACGTGGCGTTACGCATTACTGGGGGATACAGCGGCGGTCACCGATAAACTCATCTTT. This sequence encodes CALGRTWRYALLGDTAAVTDKLIF.